The entry below gives a single T cell receptor (beta chain) sequence along with its context. In germline, CDR1 is SEHNR, CDR2 FQNEAQ (reference sequence). The J segment lost 11 bases and the V segment lost 5 bases, leaving 17 bases of the junction unmatched. The CDR3 spans 15 residues. Under the authors' procedure: Reference gene primer amplification yielded estimated nucleated cell counts. The assay was immunoSEQ multiplex PCR, and TCRdb's table has in-frame clones only and misses some. The V and J calls and the clone size are those of that table, but D and trimming were determined from the DNA. The sample carries around 240,000 clones, approximately 84% recorded once. This sample was included in a study of blood T cell repertoires in COVID-19. Overall study context: Some COVID-19 samples were acute and others convalescent; all came from the United States, Italy and Spain. In each case, the material was cDNA or gDNA derived from T cells, B-cell-depleted T cells, or PBMCs.

The rearrangement uses TRBV7-9 and TRBJ1-2; 7 nucleotides match TRBD1. The origin of this receptor is a woman of 80 years or more with acute or convalescent COVID-19. Sequencing input: peripheral blood. The CDR3 region is CASSAMASGQLRYTF. The CDR3 DNA reads as TGTGCCAGCAGCGCAATGGCCTCGGGACAGCTGCGGTACACCTTC. Full variable domain (remainder filled in from reference TRBV7-9 and TRBJ1-2): DTGVSQNPRHKITKRGQNVTFRCDPISEHNRLYWYRQTLGQGPEFLTYFQNEAQLEKSRLLSDRFSAERPKGSFSTLEIQRTEQGDSAMYLCASSAMASGQLRYTFGSGTRLTVV.